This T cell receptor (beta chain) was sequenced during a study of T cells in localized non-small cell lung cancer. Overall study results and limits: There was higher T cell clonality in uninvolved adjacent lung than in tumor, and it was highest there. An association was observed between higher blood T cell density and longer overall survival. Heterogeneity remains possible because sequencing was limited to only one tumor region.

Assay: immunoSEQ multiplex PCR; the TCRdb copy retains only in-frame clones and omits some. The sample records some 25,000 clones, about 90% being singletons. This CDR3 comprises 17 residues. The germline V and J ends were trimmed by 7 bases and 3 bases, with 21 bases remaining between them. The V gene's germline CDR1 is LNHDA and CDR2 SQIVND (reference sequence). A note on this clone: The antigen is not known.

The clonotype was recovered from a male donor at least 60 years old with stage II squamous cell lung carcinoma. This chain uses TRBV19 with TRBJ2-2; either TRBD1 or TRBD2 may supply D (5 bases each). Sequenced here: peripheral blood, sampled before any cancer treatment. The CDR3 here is CASTRARDRTYTGELFF. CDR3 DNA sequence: TGTGCCAGTACCAGGGCCCGGGACCGGACCTACACCGGGGAGCTGTTTTTT.